This T cell receptor (beta chain) was found in a study of cytomegalovirus exposure and HLA in healthy donors. In the study overall: Both the approximately 130 validation repertoires and the 600 to 750 first-cohort repertoires used the same platform, as reported by a later analysis.

Study-wide findings and caveats: Some TCR beta chains (approximately 180 of them) were listed as cytomegalovirus-associated. Among TCR sequences, most were rare, though some public TCRs appeared in many donors. Specific recognition of CMV antigens was confirmed in vitro for a few chains (all CMV-associated).

To note about this clone: Its specificity is not known.

The CDR3 is made up of 14 amino acids. The germline V gene has CDR1 MGHRA and CDR2 YSYEKL. The trim removed 2 bases at V and 6 bases at J, leaving 5 bases unmatched. The data were produced by immunoSEQ multiplex PCR, yet TCRdb's version contains in-frame clones alone and is incomplete. The sample holds 190,000 or so clones, about 80% seen once. The TCR comes from a woman in her late teens or twenties in good health and CMV-seropositive. The chain recombines TRBV4-1 with TRBJ2-7; 9 bases map to TRBD2. The material sequenced was PBMCs. In DNA form, the CDR3 reads TGCGCCAGCAGCCAATCGGGACTAGCAGGCGAGCAGTACTTC. It codes for CASSQSGLAGEQYF.